A selection of T cell receptor beta chains follows, all from one sample in a study of identical twins. One entry per CDR3 protein results from TCRdb running MiXCR on the 5' RACE reads. The sample holds roughly 250,000 distinct CDR3 sequences, roughly an eighth seen once. Specimen: memory (CD45RO+) T cells sorted from blood. All receptors derive from a young woman in good health. Each CDR3 is given with its conserved first and last residue. A D gene is named only where the DNA matches it firmly. For some rows the clone size is stated as once, few or many, or as a class when expanded; others skip it.

j_call: TRBJ2-1
v_call: TRBV6-5
d_call: .
clone_size: .
cdr3_aa: CASSYVPRGAYNEQFF
cdr3_nt: TGTGCCAGCAGTTACGTCCCACGGGGTGCCTACAATGAGCAGTTCTTC

j_call: TRBJ1-1
v_call: TRBV12-3/TRBV12-4
d_call: .
clone_size: .
cdr3_aa: CASSGEGLGTEAFF
cdr3_nt: TGTGCCAGCAGTGGGGAGGGTCTGGGCACTGAAGCTTTCTTT

j_call: TRBJ2-1
v_call: TRBV5-4
d_call: TRBD2
clone_size: .
cdr3_aa: CASSSRGDSYNEQFF
cdr3_nt: TGTGCCAGCAGCTCGCGGGGGGATTCCTACAATGAGCAGTTCTTC

j_call: TRBJ1-3
v_call: TRBV7-9
d_call: .
clone_size: .
cdr3_aa: CASSLRGADTIYF
cdr3_nt: TGTGCCAGCAGCTTACGAGGTGCGGACACCATATATTTT

j_call: TRBJ2-1
v_call: TRBV6-5
d_call: TRBD2
clone_size: .
cdr3_aa: CASSYSWASGRDEQFF
cdr3_nt: TGTGCCAGCAGTTACTCCTGGGCTAGCGGGAGAGATGAGCAGTTCTTC

j_call: TRBJ1-5
v_call: TRBV6-6
d_call: .
clone_size: .
cdr3_aa: CASSVGSPIQHF
cdr3_nt: TGTGCCAGCAGCGTCGGATCCCCAATCCAGCATTTT

j_call: TRBJ2-3
v_call: TRBV20-1
d_call: TRBD2
clone_size: .
cdr3_aa: CSARPGGAADTQYF
cdr3_nt: TGCAGTGCTAGACCCGGGGGGGCGGCAGATACGCAGTATTTT

j_call: TRBJ2-6
v_call: TRBV4-3
d_call: .
clone_size: many
cdr3_aa: CASSQGQKISGANVLTF
cdr3_nt: TGCGCCAGCAGCCAAGGACAGAAAATTTCTGGGGCCAACGTCCTGACTTTC

j_call: TRBJ2-1
v_call: TRBV20-1
d_call: .
clone_size: .
cdr3_aa: CSASRYNEQFF
cdr3_nt: TGCAGTGCTAGTCGCTACAATGAGCAGTTCTTC

j_call: TRBJ2-4
v_call: TRBV6-5
d_call: .
clone_size: few
cdr3_aa: CASSYRVTTAKNIQYF
cdr3_nt: TGTGCCAGCAGTTACCGGGTTACGACGGCCAAAAACATTCAGTACTTC

j_call: TRBJ2-2
v_call: TRBV7-3
d_call: TRBD1
clone_size: few
cdr3_aa: CASRLTSTGNLFF
cdr3_nt: TGTGCCAGCAGACTTACCTCGACAGGGAATTTGTTTTTT

j_call: TRBJ2-5
v_call: TRBV6-1
d_call: TRBD2
clone_size: few
cdr3_aa: CASSVGGAEETQYF
cdr3_nt: TGTGCCAGCAGTGTCGGGGGGGCGGAAGAGACCCAGTACTTC

j_call: TRBJ2-5
v_call: TRBV27
d_call: .
clone_size: few
cdr3_aa: CASSLKSNQETQYF
cdr3_nt: TGTGCCAGCAGTTTGAAGAGCAACCAAGAGACCCAGTACTTC

j_call: TRBJ2-1
v_call: TRBV20-1
d_call: TRBD1
clone_size: few
cdr3_aa: CSARGDTGESYNEQFF
cdr3_nt: TGCAGTGCTAGAGGGGACACAGGGGAGTCCTACAATGAGCAGTTCTTC

j_call: TRBJ2-1
v_call: TRBV6-6
d_call: .
clone_size: few
cdr3_aa: CASGMGGYEQFF
cdr3_nt: TGTGCCAGCGGCATGGGGGGCTATGAGCAGTTCTTC

j_call: TRBJ2-7
v_call: TRBV5-5
d_call: TRBD1
clone_size: .
cdr3_aa: CASSRSGTGSPYEQYF
cdr3_nt: TGTGCCAGCAGCAGATCCGGGACAGGGTCCCCCTACGAGCAGTACTTC

j_call: TRBJ2-1
v_call: TRBV5-1
d_call: .
clone_size: many
cdr3_aa: CASSLPGGSLPREQFF
cdr3_nt: TGCGCCAGCAGCCTACCAGGGGGGAGCCTACCACGTGAGCAGTTCTTC

j_call: TRBJ2-7
v_call: TRBV11-2
d_call: TRBD1
clone_size: once
cdr3_aa: CASSSDRTGVYEQYF
cdr3_nt: TGTGCCAGCAGCTCCGACCGGACAGGCGTCTACGAGCAGTACTTC

j_call: TRBJ2-5
v_call: TRBV4-3
d_call: TRBD2
clone_size: .
cdr3_aa: CASSQERQSGRAGETQYF
cdr3_nt: TGCGCCAGCAGCCAAGAGAGACAGAGCGGGAGGGCCGGAGAGACCCAGTACTTC

j_call: TRBJ2-2
v_call: TRBV7-2
d_call: TRBD2
clone_size: .
cdr3_aa: CASSLQGGKGTGELFF
cdr3_nt: TGTGCCAGCAGCTTGCAGGGAGGGAAGGGCACCGGGGAGCTGTTTTTT

j_call: TRBJ1-3
v_call: TRBV18
d_call: .
clone_size: few
cdr3_aa: CASSWGGRYSGNTIYF
cdr3_nt: TGTGCCAGCTCTTGGGGAGGACGGTACTCTGGAAACACCATATATTTT

j_call: TRBJ1-4
v_call: TRBV29-1
d_call: TRBD1
clone_size: .
cdr3_aa: CSVDDRGSEKLFF
cdr3_nt: TGCAGCGTGGACGACAGGGGTTCTGAAAAACTGTTTTTT

j_call: TRBJ2-1
v_call: TRBV4-3
d_call: .
clone_size: .
cdr3_aa: CASSQDPRGVSSYNEQFF
cdr3_nt: TGCGCCAGCAGCCAAGACCCCCGGGGCGTAAGCTCCTACAATGAGCAGTTCTTC

j_call: TRBJ2-1
v_call: TRBV10-3
d_call: .
clone_size: .
cdr3_aa: CAIRSWEGGARNEQFF
cdr3_nt: TGTGCCATCAGGAGTTGGGAGGGGGGGGCGCGTAATGAGCAGTTCTTC

j_call: TRBJ2-7
v_call: TRBV27
d_call: .
clone_size: few
cdr3_aa: CASSANAYEQYF
cdr3_nt: TGTGCCAGCAGCGCCAACGCCTACGAGCAGTACTTC

j_call: TRBJ1-2
v_call: TRBV20-1
d_call: .
clone_size: few
cdr3_aa: CSASLTNYGYTF
cdr3_nt: TGCAGTGCTAGTCTCACTAACTATGGCTACACCTTC

j_call: TRBJ1-2
v_call: TRBV7-9
d_call: TRBD1
clone_size: .
cdr3_aa: CASSWTGGYGYTF
cdr3_nt: TGTGCCAGCAGCTGGACAGGGGGCTATGGCTACACCTTC

j_call: TRBJ2-5
v_call: TRBV7-2
d_call: .
clone_size: .
cdr3_aa: CASSLMSAVRETQYF
cdr3_nt: TGTGCCAGCAGCTTAATGTCGGCGGTACGAGAGACCCAGTACTTC

j_call: TRBJ2-7
v_call: TRBV5-6
d_call: .
clone_size: .
cdr3_aa: CASSFGGVSYEQYF
cdr3_nt: TGTGCCAGCAGCTTCGGTGGAGTCTCCTACGAGCAGTACTTC

j_call: TRBJ2-2
v_call: TRBV4-3
d_call: .
clone_size: many
cdr3_aa: CASSQEGGGELFF
cdr3_nt: TGCGCCAGCAGCCAAGAAGGAGGCGGGGAGCTGTTTTTT

j_call: TRBJ2-1
v_call: TRBV15
d_call: TRBD2
clone_size: many
cdr3_aa: CATSRDTLSGGRHEQFF
cdr3_nt: TGTGCCACCAGCAGAGATACTCTTTCGGGAGGCCGCCATGAGCAGTTCTTC

j_call: TRBJ2-7
v_call: TRBV25-1
d_call: .
clone_size: .
cdr3_aa: CASSLKFASEQYF
cdr3_nt: TGTGCCAGCAGTCTCAAGTTTGCCTCCGAGCAGTACTTC

j_call: TRBJ2-3
v_call: TRBV20-1
d_call: .
clone_size: .
cdr3_aa: CSAGPRTDTQYF
cdr3_nt: TGCAGTGCCGGACCTCGCACAGATACGCAGTATTTT

j_call: TRBJ2-5
v_call: TRBV7-3
d_call: TRBD1
clone_size: .
cdr3_aa: CASSLRGQKETQYF
cdr3_nt: TGTGCCAGCAGCTTAAGGGGACAGAAAGAGACCCAGTACTTC